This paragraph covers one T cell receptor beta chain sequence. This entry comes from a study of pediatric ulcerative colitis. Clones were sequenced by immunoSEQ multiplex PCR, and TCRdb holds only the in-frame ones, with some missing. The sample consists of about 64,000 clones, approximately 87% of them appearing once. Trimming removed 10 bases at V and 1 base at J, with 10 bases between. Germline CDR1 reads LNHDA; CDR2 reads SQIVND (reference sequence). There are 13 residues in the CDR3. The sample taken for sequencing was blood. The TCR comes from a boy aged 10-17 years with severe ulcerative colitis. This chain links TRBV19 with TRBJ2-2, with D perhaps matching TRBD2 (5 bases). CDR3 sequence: CATLRGNTGELFF. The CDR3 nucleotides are TGTGCCACGCTCCGGGGGAACACCGGGGAGCTGTTTTTT.